Listed below are T cell receptor beta chains from one sample, sequenced in a study of blood T cell repertoires in COVID-19. Sequenced by immunoSEQ multiplex PCR; TCRdb stores in-frame clones only, minus some. The table shows under 95,000 clones, with roughly 88% occurring only once. Sequenced material: peripheral blood. The receptors were sampled from a woman at least 80 years old with active or convalescent COVID-19. The CDR3 runs from the conserved cysteine through the conserved F or W. The D gene is left open where the match is weak. Clone size appears in some rows only: once, few, many, or a class for an expanded clone.

CDR3 protein	CDR3 DNA	V gene	D gene	clone size	J gene
CASSPRTGGYGDTQYF	TGCGCCAGCAGCCCACGGACAGGAGGGTATGGAGATACGCAGTATTTT	TRBV4-1	-	-	TRBJ2-3
CASSEDPWLADITDTQYF	TGTGCCAGCAGTGAGGACCCCTGGCTAGCGGATATCACAGATACGCAGTATTTT	TRBV6-1	TRBD2	-	TRBJ2-3
CASSLFRTAPYEQYF	TGTGCCAGCAGTTTATTCCGGACAGCCCCCTACGAGCAGTACTTC	TRBV27	-	-	TRBJ2-7
CASSLDRGFNGYTF	TGTGCCAGCAGTCTCGACAGGGGGTTCAATGGCTACACCTTC	TRBV28	TRBD1	-	TRBJ1-2
CASSLGQGAYEQYF	TGTGCCAGCAGCCTCGGACAGGGGGCCTACGAGCAGTACTTC	TRBV11-3	TRBD1	-	TRBJ2-7
CATSRNSGGWADTQYF	TGTGCCACCAGCAGAAACAGCGGGGGTTGGGCAGATACGCAGTATTTT	TRBV15	TRBD2	-	TRBJ2-3
CASSGDRGGYNEQFF	TGTGCCAGCAGTGGGGACAGGGGTGGCTACAATGAGCAGTTCTTC	TRBV2	TRBD1	few	TRBJ2-1
CASSPRSSSGANVLTF	TGTGCCAGCAGCCCCCGGTCTTCCTCTGGGGCCAACGTCCTGACTTTC	TRBV7-3	-	few	TRBJ2-6
CASSPQGQVFEKLFF	TGTGCCAGCAGTCCCCAAGGACAAGTCTTTGAAAAACTGTTTTTT	TRBV2	-	-	TRBJ1-4
CASSPGAAKNIQYF	TGTGCCAGCTCACCAGGGGCTGCCAAAAACATTCAGTACTTC	TRBV18	-	-	TRBJ2-4
CASSSPGIWETQYF	TGTGCCAGCAGCTCCCCAGGGATATGGGAGACCCAGTACTTC	TRBV7-2	-	-	TRBJ2-5
CASSEAGLRGLYGYTF	TGTGCCAGCAGTGAAGCTGGACTTAGGGGACTCTATGGCTACACCTTC	TRBV6-1	-	-	TRBJ1-2
CASSRRVRAFF	TGTGCCAGCAGCCGGAGGGTGCGAGCTTTCTTT	TRBV7-2	-	-	TRBJ1-1
CASSRKETGRDNSPLHF	TGTGCCAGCAGTCGGAAGGAAACAGGGAGAGACAATTCACCCCTCCACTTT	TRBV27	-	-	TRBJ1-6
CASSPGTGQETQYF	TGTGCCAGCAGCCCCGGGACAGGCCAAGAGACCCAGTACTTC	TRBV7-2	TRBD1	-	TRBJ2-5
CASSLRGNTEAFF	TGTGCCAGCAGCTTAAGAGGGAACACTGAAGCTTTCTTT	TRBV7-7	-	-	TRBJ1-1
CASSQSLTSPHGNTIYF	TGCGCCAGCAGTCAATCGTTGACATCACCTCATGGAAACACCATATATTTT	TRBV23-1	-	few	TRBJ1-3
CASQLAGVTGELFF	TGCGCCAGCCAACTAGCGGGAGTAACCGGGGAGCTGTTTTTT	TRBV5-1	TRBD2	-	TRBJ2-2
CASSIVTGWTNTEAFF	TGTGCCAGTAGTATAGTGACAGGGTGGACGAACACTGAAGCTTTCTTT	TRBV19	TRBD1	few	TRBJ1-1
CASSHPSGREQFF	TGCGCCAGCAGTCACCCCAGCGGGAGGGAGCAGTTCTTC	TRBV10-1	TRBD2	-	TRBJ2-1
CASRSLAGYNEQFF	TGTGCCAGCAGGTCCCTAGCGGGTTACAATGAGCAGTTCTTC	TRBV28	TRBD2	-	TRBJ2-1
CASSSAGSISYGYTF	TGTGCCAGCAGCTCGGCGGGTTCAATCAGCTATGGCTACACCTTC	TRBV5-4	-	few	TRBJ1-2
CASSRDRGGDSNQPQHF	TGTGCCAGCAGCCGGGACAGGGGAGGAGATAGCAATCAGCCCCAGCATTTT	TRBV4-2	TRBD1	once	TRBJ1-5
CATGNSPLHF	TGTGCCACTGGCAATTCACCCCTCCACTTT	TRBV19	-	few	TRBJ1-6
CASSTATGTRTREQYF	TGCGCCAGCAGTACGGCAACCGGGACAAGAACCCGCGAGCAGTACTTC	TRBV10-2	-	-	TRBJ2-7
CASSLAGRGETQYF	TGTGCCAGCAGCTTAGCCGGCAGGGGTGAGACCCAGTACTTC	TRBV7-2	-	-	TRBJ2-5
CASSLGTVVGETQYF	TGTGCCAGCAGCTTAGGGACAGTGGTGGGAGAGACCCAGTACTTC	TRBV5-6	TRBD1	-	TRBJ2-5
CASSLTGGGNEQFF	TGTGCCAGCAGCTTAACGGGAGGGGGAAATGAGCAGTTCTTC	TRBV7-3	-	few	TRBJ2-1
CAWNKLTGAYEQYF	TGTGCCTGGAATAAATTGACAGGCGCCTACGAGCAGTACTTC	TRBV30	-	-	TRBJ2-7
CASSTTGLGRTDTQYF	TGTGCCAGTAGTACTACAGGGTTAGGTCGCACAGATACGCAGTATTTT	TRBV19	-	-	TRBJ2-3
CASSLGGLALSSYNEQFF	TGTGCCAGCAGCTTAGGTGGACTAGCGTTAAGCTCCTACAATGAGCAGTTCTTC	TRBV7-9	TRBD2	-	TRBJ2-1
CASSPSGPPRDNEQFF	TGCGCCAGCAGCCCTAGCGGGCCGCCTAGGGACAATGAGCAGTTCTTC	TRBV5-1	TRBD2	-	TRBJ2-1
CAWRGWVPGHHTQYF	TGTGCCTGGAGGGGGTGGGTCCCAGGGCATCATACGCAGTATTTT	TRBV30	-	-	TRBJ2-3
CASSFVQGTGELFF	TGTGCCAGCAGCTTCGTTCAGGGGACCGGGGAGCTGTTTTTT	TRBV7-3	-	-	TRBJ2-2
CASSLGPGGNSPLHF	TGTGCCAGCAGCTTGGGTCCAGGGGGGAATTCACCCCTCCACTTT	TRBV5-6	TRBD1	-	TRBJ1-6
CASRPRTGTDTQYF	TGTGCCAGCAGACCACGGACTGGCACAGATACGCAGTATTTT	TRBV3-1/TRBV3-2	-	-	TRBJ2-3
CASATGGEYSPLHF	TGCGCCAGCGCCACAGGGGGCGAGTATTCACCCCTCCACTTT	TRBV5-1	TRBD1	many	TRBJ1-6
CASSDGGGSTDTQYF	TGTGCCAGCAGTGACGGGGGGGGTAGCACAGATACGCAGTATTTT	TRBV6-4	TRBD2	-	TRBJ2-3
CASSPSPGRGRGTEAFF	TGTGCCAGCAGTCCATCACCGGGCAGGGGGCGGGGAACTGAAGCTTTCTTT	TRBV27	TRBD1	once	TRBJ1-1
CASSLDQAGYTDTQYF	TGTGCCAGCAGCTTAGATCAAGCGGGATACACAGATACGCAGTATTTT	TRBV11-2	TRBD2	once	TRBJ2-3
CASSISQTNEKLFF	TGTGCCAGTAGTATAAGTCAGACAAATGAAAAACTGTTTTTT	TRBV19	-	-	TRBJ1-4
CSVEDTLNSNQPQHF	TGCAGCGTTGAAGACACTCTAAATAGCAATCAGCCCCAGCATTTT	TRBV29-1	-	-	TRBJ1-5
CASSTWTGNTEAFF	TGCGCCAGCAGCACTTGGACAGGGAACACTGAAGCTTTCTTT	TRBV5-1	TRBD1	-	TRBJ1-1
CSVARDREYGYTF	TGCAGCGTTGCACGGGACAGGGAGTATGGCTACACCTTC	TRBV29-1	TRBD1	-	TRBJ1-2
CASSARISGREQYF	TGCGCCAGCAGCGCCCGGATATCTGGGCGCGAGCAGTACTTC	TRBV5-1	-	-	TRBJ2-7
CASSIPEPGREKLFF	TGTGCCAGTAGTATACCCGAACCGGGTCGGGAAAAACTGTTTTTT	TRBV19	-	-	TRBJ1-4
CASFERSYNEQFF	TGTGCCAGCTTCGAACGGTCCTACAATGAGCAGTTCTTC	TRBV2	-	-	TRBJ2-1